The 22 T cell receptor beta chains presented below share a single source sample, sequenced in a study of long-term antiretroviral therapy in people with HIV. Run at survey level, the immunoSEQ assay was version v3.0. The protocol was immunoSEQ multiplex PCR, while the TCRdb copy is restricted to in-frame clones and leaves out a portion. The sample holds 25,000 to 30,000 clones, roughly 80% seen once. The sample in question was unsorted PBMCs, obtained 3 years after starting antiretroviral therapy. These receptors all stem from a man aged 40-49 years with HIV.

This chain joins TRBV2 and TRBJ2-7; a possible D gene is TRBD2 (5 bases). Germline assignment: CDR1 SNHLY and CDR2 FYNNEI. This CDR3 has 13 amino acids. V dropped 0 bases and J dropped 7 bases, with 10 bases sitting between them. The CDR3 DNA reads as TGTGCCAGCAGTGAAGCGAGGGCTGGGGAGCAGTACTTC. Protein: CASSEARAGEQYF.

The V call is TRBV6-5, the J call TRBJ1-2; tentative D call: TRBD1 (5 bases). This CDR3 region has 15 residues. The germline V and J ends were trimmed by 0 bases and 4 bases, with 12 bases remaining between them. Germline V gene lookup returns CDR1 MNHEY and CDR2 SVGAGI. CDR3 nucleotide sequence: TGTGCCAGCAGTTACTCGAATGAGGGGATCTATGGCTACACCTTC. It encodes CASSYSNEGIYGYTF.

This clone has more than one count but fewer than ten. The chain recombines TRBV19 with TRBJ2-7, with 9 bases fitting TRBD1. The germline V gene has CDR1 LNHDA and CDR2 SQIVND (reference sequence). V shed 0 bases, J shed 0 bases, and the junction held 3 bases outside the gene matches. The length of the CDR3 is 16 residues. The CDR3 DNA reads TGTGCCAGTAGTATAGATGGGACAGGGCACTCCTACGAGCAGTACTTC. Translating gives CASSIDGTGHSYEQYF.

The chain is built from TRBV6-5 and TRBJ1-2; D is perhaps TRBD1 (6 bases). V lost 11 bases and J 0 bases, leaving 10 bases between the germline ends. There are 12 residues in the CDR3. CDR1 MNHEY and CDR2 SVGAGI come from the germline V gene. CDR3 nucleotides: TGTGCCTCGAGGGGGGCTAACTATGGCTACACCTTC. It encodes CASRGANYGYTF.

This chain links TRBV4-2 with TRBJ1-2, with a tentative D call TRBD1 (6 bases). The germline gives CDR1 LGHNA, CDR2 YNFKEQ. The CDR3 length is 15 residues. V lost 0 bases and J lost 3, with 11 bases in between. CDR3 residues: CASSQDRGDYYGYTF. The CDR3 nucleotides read TGTGCCAGCAGCCAAGACAGGGGTGATTACTATGGCTACACCTTC.

The CDR3 spells CASSLRLADYEQYF. The CDR3 nucleotides read TGCGCCAGCAGCTTGAGGCTAGCGGACTACGAGCAGTACTTC. This chain links TRBV5-1 with TRBJ2-7, with 7 positions matching TRBD2. The CDR3 length is 14 residues. Trimming cost V 1 base and J 3 bases; bases outside gene matches: 4. Germline CDR1 is SGHRS and CDR2 is YFSETQ. Variable domain in full (rest from reference TRBV5-1 and TRBJ2-7): KAGVTQTPRYLIKTRGQQVTLSCSPISGHRSVSWYQQTPGQGLQFLFEYFSETQRNKGNFPGRFSGRQFSNSRSEMNVSTLELGDSALYLCASSLRLADYEQYFGPGTRLTVT.

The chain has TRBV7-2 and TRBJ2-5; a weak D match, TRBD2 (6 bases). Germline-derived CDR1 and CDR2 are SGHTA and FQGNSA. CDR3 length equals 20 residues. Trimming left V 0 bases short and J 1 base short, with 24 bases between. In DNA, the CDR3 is TGTGCCAGCAGCTTAGCGCTTCCCGGGGTAGGAGGGCCCTCCCAAGAGACCCAGTACTTC. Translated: CASSLALPGVGGPSQETQYF.

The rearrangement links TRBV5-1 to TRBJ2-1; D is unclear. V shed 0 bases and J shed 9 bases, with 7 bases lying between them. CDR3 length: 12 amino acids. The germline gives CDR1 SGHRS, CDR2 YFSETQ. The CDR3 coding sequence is TGCGCCAGCAGCTTGGGGATTAGTGAGCAGTTCTTC. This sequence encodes CASSLGISEQFF.

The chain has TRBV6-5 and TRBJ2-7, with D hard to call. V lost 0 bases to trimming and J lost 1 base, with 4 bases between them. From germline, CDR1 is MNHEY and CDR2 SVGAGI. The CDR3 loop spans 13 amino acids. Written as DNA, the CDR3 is TGTGCCAGCAGTTACTCGGGGTCCTACGAGCAGTACTTC. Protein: CASSYSGSYEQYF.

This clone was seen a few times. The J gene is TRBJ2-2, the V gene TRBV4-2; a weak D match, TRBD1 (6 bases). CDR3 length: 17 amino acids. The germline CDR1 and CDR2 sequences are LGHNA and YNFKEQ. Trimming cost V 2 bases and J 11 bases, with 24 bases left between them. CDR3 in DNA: TGTGCCAGCAGCCAAAACCCGCAAGGGGGACCTAGCCGAGAGCTGTTTTTT. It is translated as CASSQNPQGGPSRELFF.

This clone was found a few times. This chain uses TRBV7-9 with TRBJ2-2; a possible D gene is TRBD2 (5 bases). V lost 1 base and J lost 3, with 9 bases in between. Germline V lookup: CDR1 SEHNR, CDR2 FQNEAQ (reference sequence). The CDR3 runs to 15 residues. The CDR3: CASSLVEGYTGELFF. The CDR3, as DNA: TGTGCCAGCAGCTTAGTCGAGGGATACACCGGGGAGCTGTTTTTT. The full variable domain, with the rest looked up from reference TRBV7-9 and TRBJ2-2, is DTGVSQNPRHKITKRGQNVTFRCDPISEHNRLYWYRQTLGQGPEFLTYFQNEAQLEKSRLLSDRFSAERPKGSFSTLEIQRTEQGDSAMYLCASSLVEGYTGELFFGEGSRLTVL.

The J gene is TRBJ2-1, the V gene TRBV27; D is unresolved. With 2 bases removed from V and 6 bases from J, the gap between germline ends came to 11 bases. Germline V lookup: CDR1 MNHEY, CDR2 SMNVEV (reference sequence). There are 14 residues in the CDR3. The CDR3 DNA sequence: TGTGCCAGCAGTTTAGGCCCGACGGCCAATGAGCAGTTCTTC. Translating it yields CASSLGPTANEQFF.

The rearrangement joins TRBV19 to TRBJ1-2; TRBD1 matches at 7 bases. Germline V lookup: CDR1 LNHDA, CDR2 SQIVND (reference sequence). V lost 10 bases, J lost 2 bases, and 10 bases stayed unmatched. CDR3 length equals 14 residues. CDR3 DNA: TGTGCCACCGCCCCCCGGGACAGAAACTATGGCTACACCTTC. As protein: CATAPRDRNYGYTF.

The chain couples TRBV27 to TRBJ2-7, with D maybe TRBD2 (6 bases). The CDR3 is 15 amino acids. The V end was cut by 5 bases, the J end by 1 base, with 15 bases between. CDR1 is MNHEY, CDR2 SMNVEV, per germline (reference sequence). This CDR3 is CASSAGTEGSYEQYF. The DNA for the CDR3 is TGTGCCAGCAGTGCCGGGACGGAGGGTTCCTACGAGCAGTACTTC.

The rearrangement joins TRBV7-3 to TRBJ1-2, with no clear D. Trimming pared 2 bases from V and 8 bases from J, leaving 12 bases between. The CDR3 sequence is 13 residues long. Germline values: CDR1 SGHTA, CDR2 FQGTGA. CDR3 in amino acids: CASSLYGAGGYTF. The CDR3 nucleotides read TGTGCCAGCAGCTTATATGGAGCAGGCGGCTACACCTTC. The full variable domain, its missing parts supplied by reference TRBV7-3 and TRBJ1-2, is GAGVSQTPSNKVTEKGKYVELRCDPISGHTALYWYRQSLGQGPEFLIYFQGTGAADDSGLPNDRFFAVRPEGSVSTLKIQRTERGDSAVYLCASSLYGAGGYTFGSGTRLTVV.

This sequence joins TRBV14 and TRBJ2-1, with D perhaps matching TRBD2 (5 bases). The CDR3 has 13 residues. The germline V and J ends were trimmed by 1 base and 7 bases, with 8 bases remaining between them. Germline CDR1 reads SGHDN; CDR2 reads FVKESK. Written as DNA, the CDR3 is TGTGCCAGCAGCCAAGGAAAGCGGAATGAGCAGTTCTTC. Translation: CASSQGKRNEQFF. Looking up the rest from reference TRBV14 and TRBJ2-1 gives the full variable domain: EAGVTQFPSHSVIEKGQTVTLRCDPISGHDNLYWYRRVMGKEIKFLLHFVKESKQDESGMPNNRFLAERTGGTYSTLKVQPAELEDSGVYFCASSQGKRNEQFFGPGTRLTVL.

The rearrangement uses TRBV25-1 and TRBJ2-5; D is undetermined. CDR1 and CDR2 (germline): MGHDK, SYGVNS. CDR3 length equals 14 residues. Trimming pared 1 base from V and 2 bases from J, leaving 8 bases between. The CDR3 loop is CASSEFNRQETQYF. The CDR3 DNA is TGTGCCAGCAGTGAATTTAACAGACAAGAGACCCAGTACTTC.

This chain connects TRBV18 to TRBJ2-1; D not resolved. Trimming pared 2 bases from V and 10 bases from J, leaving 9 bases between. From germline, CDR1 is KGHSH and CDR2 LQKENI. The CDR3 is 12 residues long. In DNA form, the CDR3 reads TGTGCCAGCTCACCAGGGGTCGGCGAGCAGTTCTTC. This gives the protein CASSPGVGEQFF.

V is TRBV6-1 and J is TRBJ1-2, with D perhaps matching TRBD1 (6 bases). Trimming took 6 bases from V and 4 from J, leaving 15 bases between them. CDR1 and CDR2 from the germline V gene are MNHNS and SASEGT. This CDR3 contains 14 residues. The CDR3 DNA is TGTGCCAGCAGAGTTACAGGGAAACGCTATGGCTACACCTTC. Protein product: CASRVTGKRYGYTF.

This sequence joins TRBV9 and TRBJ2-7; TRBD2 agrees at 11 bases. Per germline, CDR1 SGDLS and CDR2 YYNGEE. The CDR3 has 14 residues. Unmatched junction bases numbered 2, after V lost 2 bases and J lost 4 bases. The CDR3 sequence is CASSVVAGGYEQYF. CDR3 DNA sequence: TGTGCCAGCAGCGTGGTAGCGGGAGGGTACGAGCAGTACTTC.

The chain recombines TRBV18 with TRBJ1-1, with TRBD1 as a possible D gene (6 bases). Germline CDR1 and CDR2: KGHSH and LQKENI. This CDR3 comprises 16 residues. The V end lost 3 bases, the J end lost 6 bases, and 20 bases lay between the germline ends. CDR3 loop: CASSPPSSGAGAEAFF. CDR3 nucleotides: TGTGCCAGCTCACCGCCGTCATCAGGGGCGGGAGCTGAAGCTTTCTTT.

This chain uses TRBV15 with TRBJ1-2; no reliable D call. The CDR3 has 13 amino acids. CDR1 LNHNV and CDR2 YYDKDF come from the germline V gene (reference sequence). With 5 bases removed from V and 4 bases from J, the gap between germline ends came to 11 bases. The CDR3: CATSGMLPYGYTF. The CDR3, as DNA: TGTGCCACCAGCGGAATGCTTCCCTATGGCTACACCTTC.